These 8 T cell receptor beta chains were all obtained from the same sample, sequenced in a study of human thymus T cells. The method was immunoSEQ multiplex PCR; TCRdb's version includes in-frame clones alone and lacks a portion of them. The sample shows 46,000 or so clones, 85% to 95% of them seen only once. Source material: blood. All receptors come from a girl under three years old with a congenital heart defect but otherwise immunologically healthy.

The chain combines TRBV7-2 with TRBJ1-5, with D possibly matching TRBD1 (6 bases). CDR3 length equals 13 residues. Germline loops: CDR1 SGHTA, CDR2 FQGNSA. The germline V and J ends were trimmed by 5 bases and 3 bases, with 8 bases remaining between them. The CDR3 DNA sequence: TGTGCCAGCAGCGGACAGAACAATCAGCCCCAGCATTTT. Its translation is CASSGQNNQPQHF.

The V and J genes are TRBV7-9 and TRBJ2-5; 10 bases are a match to TRBD1. Germline V CDR1 and CDR2: SEHNR, FQNEAQ (reference sequence). CDR3 length: 15 residues. The junction had 9 bases not matched to a gene; V was cut back by 6 bases and J by 5 bases. The CDR3 sequence: CASRAGTGVSETQYF. The CDR3 nucleotides are TGTGCCAGCAGGGCCGGGACAGGGGTGAGCGAGACCCAGTACTTC.

This clone is a singleton in its sample. The chain is built from TRBV18 and TRBJ1-4; weak D call: TRBD1 (6 bases). The CDR3 has 14 residues. V lost 8 bases, J lost 6 bases, and 16 bases lay in between. Germline-derived CDR1 and CDR2 are KGHSH and LQKENI. The chain's CDR3 is CASPTREGDEKLFF. In DNA form, the CDR3 reads TGTGCCAGCCCCACCCGGGAGGGGGATGAAAAACTGTTTTTT.

This chain uses TRBV19 with TRBJ1-5; D not certain. The length of the CDR3 is 16 residues. V was shortened by 3 bases and J by 0 bases, with 12 bases between the two germline ends. The germline V gene encodes CDR1 LNHDA and CDR2 SQIVND (reference sequence). CDR3 bases: TGTGCCAGTAGTATGGGTCAGCTGTATAGCAATCAGCCCCAGCATTTT. This encodes CASSMGQLYSNQPQHF.

The CDR3 DNA sequence: TGTGCCAGTAGTATCCCCCAAGGGCTAGCGGGAACCGGGGAGCTGTTTTTT. Protein product: CASSIPQGLAGTGELFF. J is TRBJ2-2 and V is TRBV19, with 9 bases identical to TRBD2. The CDR3 length is 17 residues. With 3 bases clipped from V and 5 bases from J, the junction kept 10 bases outside the gene matches. Germline-derived CDR1 and CDR2 are LNHDA and SQIVND (reference sequence). The entire variable domain, with the rest obtained from reference TRBV19 and TRBJ2-2, is as follows: DGGITQSPKYLFRKEGQNVTLSCEQNLNHDAMYWYRQDPGQGLRLIYYSQIVNDFQKGDIAEGYSVSREKKESFPLTVTSAQKNPTAFYLCASSIPQGLAGTGELFFGEGSRLTVL.

This chain joins TRBV5-1 and TRBJ1-4; D uncertain. V lost 0 bases to trimming and J lost 2 bases, with 11 bases between them. Looked up from germline, CDR1 is SGHRS and CDR2 is YFSETQ. This CDR3 spans 16 amino acids. CDR3: CASSLGRGKTNEKLFF. For the CDR3, the DNA is TGCGCCAGCAGCTTGGGAAGAGGGAAGACTAATGAAAAACTGTTTTTT.

The V gene is TRBV19, the J gene TRBJ1-5; possibly TRBD1 for D (5 bases). V gave up 3 bases and J gave up 6 bases, with 6 bases separating them. This CDR3 is 12 amino acids long. Germline V gene sequence: CDR1 LNHDA, CDR2 SQIVND (reference sequence). The chain's CDR3 is CASSIGGQPQHF. CDR3 DNA sequence: TGTGCCAGTAGTATCGGGGGTCAGCCCCAGCATTTT. Full variable domain (outside the CDR3, taken from reference TRBV19 and TRBJ1-5): DGGITQSPKYLFRKEGQNVTLSCEQNLNHDAMYWYRQDPGQGLRLIYYSQIVNDFQKGDIAEGYSVSREKKESFPLTVTSAQKNPTAFYLCASSIGGQPQHFGDGTRLSIL.

The DNA of the CDR3 is TGTGCCAGCTCACCTTACCGGGACACTGAAAAACTGTTTTTT. This translates into CASSPYRDTEKLFF. This chain uses TRBV18 with TRBJ1-4; D might be TRBD1 (6 bases). The germline V gene has CDR1 KGHSH and CDR2 LQKENI. The CDR3 is made up of 14 amino acids. The germline V and J ends were trimmed by 3 bases and 7 bases, with 12 bases remaining between them.